What follows are 21 T cell receptor beta chains derived from one specimen sequenced in a study of cytomegalovirus exposure and HLA in healthy donors. 13 Jbeta primers and 60 Vbeta primers were used for the PCR. Profiling relied on immunoSEQ multiplex PCR, and the TCRdb table lists in-frame clones only, not all of them. The profile shows fewer than 200,000 clones, more than 80% of them singletons. Sequenced sample: PBMCs. Source of these receptors: a woman aged 18-29 years in good health and CMV-seropositive.

This chain connects TRBV5-1 to TRBJ2-5; D is undetermined. CDR3 length: 14 residues. In germline, CDR1 is SGHRS, CDR2 YFSETQ. The V and J ends lost 1 base and 4 bases respectively, with 11 bases between them. The CDR3 loop is CASSLNSQAETQYF. CDR3 sequence (DNA): TGCGCCAGCAGCTTGAACAGCCAAGCAGAGACCCAGTACTTC.

This clone was seen only once. This sequence joins TRBV2 and TRBJ1-5; D may be TRBD1 (6 bases). From germline, CDR1 is SNHLY and CDR2 FYNNEI. V was trimmed by 5 bases and J by 1 base, leaving 18 bases between them. This CDR3 comprises 17 residues. The CDR3 protein is CASSPAWHRESNQPQHF. CDR3 bases: TGTGCCAGCAGTCCAGCCTGGCACAGGGAAAGCAATCAGCCCCAGCATTTT.

This rearrangement joins TRBV2 to TRBJ2-1; maybe TRBD2 (7 bases). V lost 7 bases and J 7 bases, leaving 17 bases between the germline ends. The germline CDR1 and CDR2 sequences are SNHLY and FYNNEI. This CDR3 comprises 14 residues. As DNA, the CDR3 is TGTGCCAGCACAGGGGAGGGCGCCGGGAATGAGCAGTTCTTC. Its translation is CASTGEGAGNEQFF.

This clone was counted a few times. The chain couples TRBV27 to TRBJ2-7; 7 nucleotides match TRBD1. Losses at the gene ends were 5 bases for V and 3 bases for J; bases not matched to a gene: 13. Germline assignment: CDR1 MNHEY and CDR2 SMNVEV (reference sequence). This CDR3 is 16 amino acids long. Here the CDR3 DNA reads TGTGCCAGCAGTGGTGGTGGATCGGGGACAGTCTACGAGCAGTACTTC. Amino acid sequence: CASSGGGSGTVYEQYF.

This clone is a singleton in its sample. Other DNA variants within this sample encode the same CDR3. The chain recombines TRBV19 with TRBJ2-1; D is possibly TRBD2 (5 bases). In germline, CDR1 is LNHDA, CDR2 SQIVND (reference sequence). There are 16 residues in the CDR3. Trimming pared 3 bases from V and 2 bases from J, leaving 14 bases between. CDR3 loop: CASSIDGVGAYNEQFF. The CDR3, as DNA: TGTGCCAGTAGTATCGACGGGGTAGGCGCCTACAATGAGCAGTTCTTC. The full variable domain, in which reference TRBV19 and TRBJ2-1 provide the parts outside the CDR3, is DGGITQSPKYLFRKEGQNVTLSCEQNLNHDAMYWYRQDPGQGLRLIYYSQIVNDFQKGDIAEGYSVSREKKESFPLTVTSAQKNPTAFYLCASSIDGVGAYNEQFFGPGTRLTVL.

The gene calls are TRBV6-6 and TRBJ1-4; a possible D gene is TRBD1 (6 bases). The length of the CDR3 is 14 residues. V lost 3 bases, J lost 6 bases, and 11 bases lay in between. CDR1 and CDR2 from the germline V gene are MNHNY and SVGAGI (reference sequence). CDR3 protein: CASSYRAGDEKLFF. CDR3 nucleotides: TGTGCCAGCAGTTATAGGGCAGGGGATGAAAAACTGTTTTTT.

The V and J genes are TRBV10-3 and TRBJ1-1; tentative D call: TRBD1 (5 bases). V lost 0 bases and J 3 bases, leaving 11 bases between the germline ends. Per the germline V gene, CDR1 is ENHRY and CDR2 is SYGVKD. There are 15 residues in the CDR3. The CDR3 is CAISESLGEDTEAFF. The CDR3 nucleotides are TGTGCCATCAGTGAGTCGTTAGGGGAGGACACTGAAGCTTTCTTT.

The V gene is TRBV18, the J gene TRBJ2-5; 12 nucleotides line up with TRBD2. The CDR3 has 15 residues. V lost 1 base to trimming and J lost 3 bases; unmatched junction nucleotides: 0. The V gene's germline CDR1 is KGHSH and CDR2 LQKENI. In DNA, the CDR3 is TGTGCCAGCTCACCACGGACTAGCGGGAAAGAGACCCAGTACTTC. Its translation: CASSPRTSGKETQYF.

The chain couples TRBV28 to TRBJ2-4, with D perhaps matching TRBD1 (6 bases). The CDR3 is made up of 13 amino acids. Trimming pared 1 base from V and 6 bases from J, leaving 7 bases between. Germline assignment: CDR1 MDHEN and CDR2 SYDVKM. CDR3 in DNA: TGTGCCAGCAGTTTATCAGGGGCAAACATTCAGTACTTC. This codes for CASSLSGANIQYF.

The chain joins TRBV9 to TRBJ1-1; TRBD1 matches 7 bases. This CDR3 has 14 residues. J gave up 8 bases and V 4 bases, and 11 bases lay outside the gene matches. Germline lookup yields CDR1 SGDLS and CDR2 YYNGEE. The CDR3 nucleotides are TGTGCCAGCAGCCCGACACAGGGGCCCGTGGAAGCTTTCTTT. The encoded protein is CASSPTQGPVEAFF. Looking up the rest from reference TRBV9 and TRBJ1-1 gives the full variable domain: DSGVTQTPKHLITATGQRVTLRCSPRSGDLSVYWYQQSLDQGLQFLIQYYNGEERAKGNILERFSAQQFPDLHSELNLSSLELGDSALYFCASSPTQGPVEAFFGQGTRLTVV.

The CDR3 DNA sequence: TGCGCCAGCAGCTCACCCCCCGACAAGAGCTACACCTTC. Amino acid sequence: CASSSPPDKSYTF. The rearrangement uses TRBV5-1 and TRBJ1-2; D gene uncertain. Germline assignment: CDR1 SGHRS and CDR2 YFSETQ. Between the trimmed V and J ends, which lost 3 bases and 9 bases, there was a span of 15 bases. The CDR3 covers 13 residues. Together with reference TRBV5-1 and TRBJ1-2, the CDR3 gives the full variable domain: KAGVTQTPRYLIKTRGQQVTLSCSPISGHRSVSWYQQTPGQGLQFLFEYFSETQRNKGNFPGRFSGRQFSNSRSEMNVSTLELGDSALYLCASSSPPDKSYTFGSGTRLTVV.

The chain couples TRBV2 to TRBJ1-1, with D uncertain. Germline CDR1 SNHLY, CDR2 FYNNEI. Trimming pared 4 bases from V and 7 bases from J, leaving 7 bases between. This CDR3 contains 11 residues. CDR3 in DNA: TGTGCCAGCAGTGGTCGGGTTGAAGCTTTCTTT. It codes for CASSGRVEAFF.

This chain connects TRBV6-6 to TRBJ2-5; 9 positions match TRBD1. The J call may be in error: the DNA end matches TRBJ2-7 better. CDR3 length: 15 residues. Germline V gene sequence: CDR1 MNHNY, CDR2 SVGAGI (reference sequence). CDR3 residues: CASSSGTGRSYEQYF. The CDR3 coding sequence is TGTGCCAGCAGTTCTGGGACAGGGAGGTCCTACGAGCAGTACTTC.

V gene TRBV5-4 combines with J gene TRBJ2-5; D possibly corresponds to TRBD2 (5 bases). This CDR3 has 17 residues. With 0 bases removed from V and 4 bases from J, the gap between germline ends came to 19 bases. In germline, CDR1 is SGHNT, CDR2 YYREEE (reference sequence). Here the CDR3 reads CASSLAGFSFSTETQYF. As DNA, the CDR3 is TGTGCCAGCAGCTTGGCGGGGTTTAGCTTCTCGACAGAGACCCAGTACTTC.

V gene TRBV7-8 combines with J gene TRBJ2-1; D perhaps matches TRBD1 (5 bases). Germline V gene sequence: CDR1 SGHVS, CDR2 FQNEAQ. The CDR3 extends over 13 amino acids. Deletions cut 2 bases from V and 8 bases from J, with 10 bases between. The CDR3 nucleotides read TGTGCCAGCAGCTTATCAGGGTCACATGAGCAGTTCTTC. Translation gives CASSLSGSHEQFF.

This sequence joins TRBV6-6 and TRBJ1-1, with D maybe TRBD1 (5 bases). Looked up from germline, CDR1 is MNHNY and CDR2 is SVGAGI (reference sequence). The CDR3 consists of 15 residues. V was pared by 9 bases and J by 11 bases, with 28 bases between. CDR3 in DNA: TGTGCCAGTTCAGTTACTGGGGCGGGATTCTTATTCGCTTTCTTT. Its translation: CASSVTGAGFLFAFF.

V and J are TRBV5-1 and TRBJ1-1, with D tentatively TRBD1 (5 bases). Germline V gene data show CDR1 as SGHRS and CDR2 as YFSETQ. This CDR3 is 15 amino acids long. V shed 0 bases and J shed 2 bases, with 11 bases lying between them. CDR3 nucleotide sequence: TGCGCCAGCAGCTTGGTTTACAGGTCAAACACTGAAGCTTTCTTT. This sequence encodes CASSLVYRSNTEAFF.

The rearrangement links TRBV5-4 to TRBJ2-3; TRBD2 aligns across 14 bases. There are 16 residues in the CDR3. Per germline, CDR1 SGHNT and CDR2 YYREEE (reference sequence). J was trimmed by 3 bases and V by 7 bases; bases with no gene match: 7. Written as DNA, the CDR3 is TGTGCCAGCGGGTTGACTAGCGGGGGGGCAACAGATACGCAGTATTTT. The encoded protein is CASGLTSGGATDTQYF.

The gene calls are TRBV5-1 and TRBJ1-4, with D possibly matching TRBD1 (5 bases). This CDR3 is built from 18 residues. Trimming removed 6 bases from V and 0 bases from J, with 21 bases in between. Germline CDR1 reads SGHRS; CDR2 reads YFSETQ. CDR3 sequence (DNA): TGCGCCAGCAACGCTATACAGGTTCCTATAGCAACTAATGAAAAACTGTTTTTT. Residues: CASNAIQVPIATNEKLFF.

The chain recombines TRBV5-6 with TRBJ2-3, with TRBD1 identical over 8 bases. Germline loops: CDR1 SGHDT, CDR2 YYEEEE. V lost 0 bases to trimming and J lost 3 bases; unmatched junction nucleotides: 3. The CDR3 is 15 amino acids. The CDR3 sequence: CASSLAGQVTDTQYF. The CDR3 DNA is TGTGCCAGCAGCTTGGCGGGACAGGTTACAGATACGCAGTATTTT.

On this clone itself: The sample carries other DNA sequences with the same CDR3. The chain recombines TRBV6-5 with TRBJ2-7; the D gene is possibly TRBD2 (7 bases). Germline assignment: CDR1 MNHEY and CDR2 SVGAGI. V lost 6 bases and J lost 0, with 15 bases in between. The CDR3 runs 15 residues. This CDR3 reads CASSPLAGASYEQYF. In nucleotides, the CDR3 is TGTGCCAGCAGCCCTCTGGCGGGGGCCTCCTACGAGCAGTACTTC.